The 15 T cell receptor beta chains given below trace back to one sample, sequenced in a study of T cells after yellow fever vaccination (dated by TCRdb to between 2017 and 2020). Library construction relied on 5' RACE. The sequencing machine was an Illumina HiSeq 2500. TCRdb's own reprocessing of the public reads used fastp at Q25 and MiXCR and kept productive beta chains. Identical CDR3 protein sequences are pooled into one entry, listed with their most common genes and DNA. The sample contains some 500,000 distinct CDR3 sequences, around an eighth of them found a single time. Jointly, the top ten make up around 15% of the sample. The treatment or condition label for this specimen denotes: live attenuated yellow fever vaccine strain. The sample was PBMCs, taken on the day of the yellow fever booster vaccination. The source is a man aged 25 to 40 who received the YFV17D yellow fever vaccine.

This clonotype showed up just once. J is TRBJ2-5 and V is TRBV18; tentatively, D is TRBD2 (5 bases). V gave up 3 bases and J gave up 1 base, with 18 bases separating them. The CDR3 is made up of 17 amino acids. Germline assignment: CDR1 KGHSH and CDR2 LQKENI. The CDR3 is CASSPIPGSTGQETQYF. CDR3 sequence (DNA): TGTGCCAGCTCACCTATCCCTGGGAGTACCGGCCAAGAGACCCAGTACTTC.

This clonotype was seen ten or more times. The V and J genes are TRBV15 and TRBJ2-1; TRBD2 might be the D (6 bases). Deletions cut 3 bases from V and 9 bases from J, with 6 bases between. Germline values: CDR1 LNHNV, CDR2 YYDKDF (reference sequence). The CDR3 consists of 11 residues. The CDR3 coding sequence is TGTGCCACCAGCAGGGAGGGTGAGCAGTTCTTC. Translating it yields CATSREGEQFF. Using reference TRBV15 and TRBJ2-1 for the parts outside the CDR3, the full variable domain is DAMVIQNPRYQVTQFGKPVTLSCSQTLNHNVMYWYQQKSSQAPKLLFHYYDKDFNNEADTPDNFQSRRPNTSFCFLDIRSPGLGDTAMYLCATSREGEQFFGPGTRLTVL.

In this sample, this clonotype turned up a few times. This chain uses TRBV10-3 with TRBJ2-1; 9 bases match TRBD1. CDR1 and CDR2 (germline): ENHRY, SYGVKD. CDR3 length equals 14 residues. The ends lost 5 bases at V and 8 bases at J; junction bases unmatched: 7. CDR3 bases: TGTGCCATCAGTTCCTGGGACAGGGCGGATGAGCAGTTCTTC. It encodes CAISSWDRADEQFF.

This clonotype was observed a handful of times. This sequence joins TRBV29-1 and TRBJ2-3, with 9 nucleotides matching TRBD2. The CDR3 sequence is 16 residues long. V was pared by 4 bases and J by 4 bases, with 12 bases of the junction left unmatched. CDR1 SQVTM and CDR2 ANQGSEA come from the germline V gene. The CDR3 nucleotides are TGCAGCGTTGGCTCCGGCGGGAGGGCCATCGCAGATACGCAGTATTTT. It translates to CSVGSGGRAIADTQYF.

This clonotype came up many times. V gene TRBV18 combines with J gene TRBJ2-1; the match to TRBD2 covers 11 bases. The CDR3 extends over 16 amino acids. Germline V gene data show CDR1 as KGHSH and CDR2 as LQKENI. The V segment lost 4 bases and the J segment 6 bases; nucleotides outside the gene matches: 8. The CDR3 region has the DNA TGTGCCAGCTCACGACTAGCGGGACAAGTTGGCAATGAGCAGTTCTTC. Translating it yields CASSRLAGQVGNEQFF.

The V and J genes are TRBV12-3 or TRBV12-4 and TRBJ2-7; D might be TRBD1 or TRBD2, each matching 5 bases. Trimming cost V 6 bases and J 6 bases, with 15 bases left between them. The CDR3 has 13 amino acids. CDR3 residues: CASSRDPIGEQYF. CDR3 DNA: TGTGCCAGCAGCCGGGACCCTATTGGCGAGCAGTACTTC.

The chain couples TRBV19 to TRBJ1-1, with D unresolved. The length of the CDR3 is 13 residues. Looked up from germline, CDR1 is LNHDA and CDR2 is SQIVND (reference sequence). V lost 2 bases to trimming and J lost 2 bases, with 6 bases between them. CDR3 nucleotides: TGTGCCAGTAGTATAAGACACAACACTGAAGCTTTCTTT. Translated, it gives CASSIRHNTEAFF.

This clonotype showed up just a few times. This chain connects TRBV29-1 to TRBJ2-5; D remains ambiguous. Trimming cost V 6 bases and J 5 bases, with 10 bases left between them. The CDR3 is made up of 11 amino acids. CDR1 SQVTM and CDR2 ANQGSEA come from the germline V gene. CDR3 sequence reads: CSVRKEETQYF. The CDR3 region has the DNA TGCAGCGTAAGAAAGGAGGAGACCCAGTACTTC.

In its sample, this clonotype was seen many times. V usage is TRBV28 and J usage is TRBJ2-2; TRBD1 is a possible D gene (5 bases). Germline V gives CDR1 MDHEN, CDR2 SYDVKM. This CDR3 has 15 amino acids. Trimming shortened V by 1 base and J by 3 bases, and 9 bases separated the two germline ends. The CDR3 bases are TGTGCCAGCAGTTTATTCAGGGTGGACACCGGGGAGCTGTTTTTT. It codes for CASSLFRVDTGELFF.

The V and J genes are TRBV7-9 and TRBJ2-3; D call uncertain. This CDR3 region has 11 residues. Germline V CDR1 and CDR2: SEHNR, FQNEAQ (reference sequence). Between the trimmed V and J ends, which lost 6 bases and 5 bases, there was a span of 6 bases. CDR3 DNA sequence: TGTGCCAGCAGGGCCGGAGATACGCAGTATTTT. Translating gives CASRAGDTQYF.

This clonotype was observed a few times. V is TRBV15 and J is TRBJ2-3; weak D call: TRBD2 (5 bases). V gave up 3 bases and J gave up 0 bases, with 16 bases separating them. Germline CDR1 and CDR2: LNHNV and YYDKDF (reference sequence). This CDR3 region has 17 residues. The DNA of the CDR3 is TGTGCCACCAGCAGTGGTCTGGCGGGCCTTAGCACAGATACGCAGTATTTT. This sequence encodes CATSSGLAGLSTDTQYF.

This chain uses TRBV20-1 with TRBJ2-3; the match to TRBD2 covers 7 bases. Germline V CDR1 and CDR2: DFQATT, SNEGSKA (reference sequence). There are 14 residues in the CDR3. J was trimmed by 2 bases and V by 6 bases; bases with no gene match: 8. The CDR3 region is CSAHRGSSTDTQYF. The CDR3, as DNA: TGCAGTGCCCACCGCGGGAGTTCCACAGATACGCAGTATTTT.

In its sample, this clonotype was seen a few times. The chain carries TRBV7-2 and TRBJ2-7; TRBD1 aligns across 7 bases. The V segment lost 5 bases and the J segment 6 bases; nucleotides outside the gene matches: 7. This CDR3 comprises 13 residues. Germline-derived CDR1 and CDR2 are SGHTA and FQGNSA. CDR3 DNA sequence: TGTGCCAGCAGCGTTGACAGGGATGGCGAGCAGTACTTC. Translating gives CASSVDRDGEQYF.

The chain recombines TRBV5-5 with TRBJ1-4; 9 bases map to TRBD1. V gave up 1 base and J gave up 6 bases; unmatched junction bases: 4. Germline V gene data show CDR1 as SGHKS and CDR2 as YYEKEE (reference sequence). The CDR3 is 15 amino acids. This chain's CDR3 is CASSLSWTGDEKLFF. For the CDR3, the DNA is TGTGCCAGCAGCTTGTCGTGGACAGGGGATGAAAAACTGTTTTTT.

DNA for the CDR3: TGTGCCAGCAGCCGGACAGGGCCGAATGAGCAGTTCTTC. Amino acid sequence: CASSRTGPNEQFF. This chain links TRBV5-6 with TRBJ2-1, with 8 bases fitting TRBD1. The CDR3 runs to 13 residues. Per germline, CDR1 SGHDT and CDR2 YYEEEE. The trim removed 4 bases at V and 7 bases at J, leaving 4 bases unmatched.